These 20 T cell receptor beta chains share one sample of origin, sequenced in a study of cytomegalovirus exposure and HLA in healthy donors (dated by TCRdb to 2017 to 2019). Libraries were constructed by the immunoSEQ multiplex PCR assay. A mixture of 60 forward primers for TCR Vbeta segments and 13 reverse primers for TCR Jbeta segments was used in the multiplex PCR. TCRdb stores this immuneACCESS table with in-frame sequences only. Part of the clones is absent; in the studies checked, under half of the shortfall reflects unresolved V genes, and no reason is known for the rest. This sample is represented by around 200,000 clones; around 80% of them were singletons. About 16% of the sample belongs to the ten largest clones. The sequenced sample was PBMCs. All receptors come from a man between 35 and 55 years old in good health and CMV-seronegative.

The chain carries TRBV29-1 and TRBJ2-7, with a possible D match to TRBD2 (6 bases). Trimming cost V 7 bases and J 6 bases, with 13 bases left between them. Germline lookup yields CDR1 SQVTM and CDR2 ANQGSEA. This CDR3 comprises 11 residues. CDR3 protein: CSGMDGSEQYF. DNA of the CDR3: TGCAGCGGCATGGACGGGAGCGAGCAGTACTTC.

This clone has just one count. The CDR3 nucleotides read TGTGCCAGTAGGCTGCCGCAAGGGGGTAATGAAAAACTGTTTTTT. Its translation is CASRLPQGGNEKLFF. This chain joins TRBV19 and TRBJ1-4; a possible D gene is TRBD1 (6 bases). Trimming stripped 6 bases from V and 4 bases from J, with 15 bases between. The V gene's germline CDR1 is LNHDA and CDR2 SQIVND (reference sequence). CDR3 length: 15 residues.

As for this clone: This CDR3 is also generated by other DNA sequences in the sample. V is TRBV5-1 and J is TRBJ2-5, with 14 positions matching TRBD2. CDR1 is SGHRS and CDR2 is YFSETQ in the germline V gene. V shed 0 bases and J 1 base; nucleotides not matched to a gene: 2. CDR3 length: 17 residues. The CDR3 nucleotides read TGCGCCAGCAGCTTGGCCGGGACTAGCGGGGGCCAAGAGACCCAGTACTTC. Amino acid sequence: CASSLAGTSGGQETQYF.

CDR3 bases: TGTGCCAGCAGGGGACTAGCGGGCCTCTCCTACAATGAGCAGTTCTTC. Its protein product is CASRGLAGLSYNEQFF. J is TRBJ2-1 and V is TRBV6-6; TRBD2 aligns across 12 bases. V gave up 6 bases and J gave up 0 bases; unmatched junction bases: 3. The germline CDR1 and CDR2 sequences are MNHNY and SVGAGI (reference sequence). The CDR3 contains 16 residues.

The V gene is TRBV6-4, the J gene TRBJ2-2; D gene uncertain. The V gene lost 1 base and the J gene lost 11 bases, with 8 bases spanning the gap. The CDR3 extends over 12 amino acids. The germline V gene encodes CDR1 MRHNA and CDR2 SNTAGT. Written as DNA, the CDR3 is TGTGCCAGCAGTGACTTTGCAGGCGAGCTGTTTTTT. Translation: CASSDFAGELFF.

The rearrangement links TRBV28 to TRBJ2-7, with 7 bases lining up with TRBD1. The V and J ends lost 3 bases and 1 base, in that order; junction bases with no gene match: 6. The CDR3 is 15 residues long. Germline lookup yields CDR1 MDHEN and CDR2 SYDVKM. CDR3: CASSFPGTVSYEQYF. CDR3 nucleotide sequence: TGTGCCAGCAGTTTTCCTGGGACAGTTTCCTACGAGCAGTACTTC.

This clone was seen just once. V usage is TRBV6-5 and J usage is TRBJ2-7; D perhaps matches TRBD1 (5 bases). Trimming left V 6 bases short and J 4 bases short, with 13 bases between. Germline CDR1 and CDR2: MNHEY and SVGAGI. CDR3 size: 13 residues. The CDR3, as DNA: TGTGCCAGCAGATCCTCGACAGTGTACGAGCAGTACTTC. This encodes CASRSSTVYEQYF.

V usage is TRBV7-2 and J usage is TRBJ2-5; 7 bases agree with TRBD1. This CDR3 spans 16 amino acids. The junction had 12 bases not matched to a gene; V was cut back by 4 bases and J by 4 bases. Germline V gene data show CDR1 as SGHTA and CDR2 as FQGNSA. CDR3 nucleotide sequence: TGTGCCAGCAGCTCCGATCAGACAGGGTCAGGAGAGACCCAGTACTTC. This codes for CASSSDQTGSGETQYF.

This chain uses TRBV6-5 with TRBJ1-3; 8 nucleotides match TRBD1. The junction had 5 bases not matched to a gene; V was cut back by 6 bases and J by 4 bases. The germline CDR1 and CDR2 sequences are MNHEY and SVGAGI. CDR3 length: 14 amino acids. The CDR3 DNA reads TGTGCCAGCAGCCGGACAGGGACAGGAAACACCATATATTTT. Protein: CASSRTGTGNTIYF.

This clone has only a few counts. This CDR3 is CASSLSPNTGGEQFF. Written as DNA, the CDR3 is TGTGCCAGCAGTTTATCGCCAAATACAGGGGGCGAACAGTTCTTC. The chain couples TRBV27 to TRBJ2-1; 9 nucleotides align to TRBD1. The CDR3 is 15 residues long. The V gene end was trimmed by 0 bases and the J gene end by 13 bases; junction bases not matched to a gene: 10. CDR1 is MNHEY and CDR2 is SMNVEV in the germline V gene (reference sequence).

V and J are TRBV9 and TRBJ2-3; 15 bases fit TRBD2. The CDR3 loop spans 17 amino acids. Germline V CDR1 and CDR2: SGDLS, YYNGEE. V dropped 2 bases and J dropped 3; count of bases not matched to a gene: 4. CDR3 sequence (DNA): TGTGCCAGCAGCGTCGGGACTAGCGGGGGGCTAACAGATACGCAGTATTTT. This encodes CASSVGTSGGLTDTQYF.

The rearrangement uses TRBV19 and TRBJ1-2, with TRBD1 as a possible D gene (5 bases). V lost 10 bases and J 0 bases, leaving 15 bases between the germline ends. The V gene's germline CDR1 is LNHDA and CDR2 SQIVND (reference sequence). This CDR3 region has 14 residues. CDR3 residues: CATAYRHANYGYTF. The CDR3 DNA reads as TGTGCCACCGCGTACAGGCACGCTAACTATGGCTACACCTTC.

The table lists this clone with a few counts. The chain employs TRBV6-4 and TRBJ1-2; 7 nucleotides agree with TRBD1. After removal of 3 bases from V and 5 bases from J, the junction contained 6 bases not matched to a gene. Germline assignment: CDR1 MRHNA and CDR2 SNTAGT. The CDR3 extends over 14 amino acids. The CDR3 here is CASSESQGGYGYTF. The DNA for the CDR3 is TGTGCCAGCAGTGAAAGTCAGGGGGGATATGGCTACACCTTC.

Worth noting for this clone: This sample also contains other DNA sequences that code for the same CDR3. The V call is TRBV10-3, the J call TRBJ1-1; D unclear. The CDR3 has 12 residues. CDR1 and CDR2 (germline): ENHRY, SYGVKD. V shed 3 bases and J shed 5 bases, with 7 bases lying between them. The CDR3: CAISEPGTEAFF. DNA of the CDR3: TGTGCCATCAGTGAACCGGGGACTGAAGCTTTCTTT.

The chain is built from TRBV5-1 and TRBJ2-7; the D gene is possibly TRBD2 (5 bases). The CDR3 totals 15 residues. With 2 bases removed from V and 2 bases from J, the gap between germline ends came to 14 bases. Per germline, CDR1 SGHRS and CDR2 YFSETQ. CDR3 sequence reads: CASSLAASFAYEQYF. The CDR3 DNA is TGCGCCAGCAGCTTAGCGGCGAGTTTCGCCTACGAGCAGTACTTC.

The rearrangement links TRBV18 to TRBJ1-1; D is perhaps TRBD1 (5 bases). The V end lost 5 bases, the J end lost 9 bases, and 16 bases lay between the germline ends. Germline V gene sequence: CDR1 KGHSH, CDR2 LQKENI. The length of the CDR3 is 13 residues. Written as DNA, the CDR3 is TGTGCCAGCTCAACCAAGACAGACCAAAAAGCTTTCTTT. Translated, it gives CASSTKTDQKAFF.

This chain connects TRBV5-1 to TRBJ2-3; D possibly corresponds to TRBD2 (7 bases). The CDR3 runs 15 residues. Germline V gene data show CDR1 as SGHRS and CDR2 as YFSETQ. V was shortened by 0 bases and J by 6 bases, with 14 bases between the two germline ends. The CDR3 is CASSLAGGPWDTQYF. The CDR3 DNA reads as TGCGCCAGCAGCTTGGCCGGGGGGCCTTGGGATACGCAGTATTTT.

V is TRBV28 and J is TRBJ1-2, with 7 positions matching TRBD1. J was trimmed by 7 bases and V by 6 bases; bases with no gene match: 2. From germline, CDR1 is MDHEN and CDR2 SYDVKM. The CDR3 runs to 11 residues. The CDR3 DNA reads as TGTGCCAGCAGACACAGGGGTGGCTACACCTTC. Its protein product is CASRHRGGYTF.

The chain combines TRBV5-8 with TRBJ1-5; D might be TRBD1 (6 bases). Trimming left V 5 bases short and J 7 bases short, with 13 bases between. CDR3 length: 13 amino acids. In germline, CDR1 is SGHTS, CDR2 YDEGEE. The CDR3 loop reads CASSYPGAQPQHF. CDR3 coding DNA: TGTGCCAGCAGTTACCCAGGGGCCCAGCCCCAGCATTTT.

V and J are TRBV2 and TRBJ1-5; D is possibly TRBD1 (5 bases). The length of the CDR3 is 13 residues. Germline CDR1 reads SNHLY; CDR2 reads FYNNEI. V lost 8 bases to trimming and J lost 3 bases, with 11 bases between them. The CDR3 nucleotides read TGTGCCAGCGGCAGGGCAGACAATCAGCCCCAGCATTTT. It is translated as CASGRADNQPQHF. The full variable domain, completed using reference TRBV2 and TRBJ1-5, is EPEVTQTPSHQVTQMGQEVILRCVPISNHLYFYWYRQILGQKVEFLVSFYNNEISEKSEIFDDQFSVERPDGSNFTLKIRSTKLEDSAMYFCASGRADNQPQHFGDGTRLSIL.